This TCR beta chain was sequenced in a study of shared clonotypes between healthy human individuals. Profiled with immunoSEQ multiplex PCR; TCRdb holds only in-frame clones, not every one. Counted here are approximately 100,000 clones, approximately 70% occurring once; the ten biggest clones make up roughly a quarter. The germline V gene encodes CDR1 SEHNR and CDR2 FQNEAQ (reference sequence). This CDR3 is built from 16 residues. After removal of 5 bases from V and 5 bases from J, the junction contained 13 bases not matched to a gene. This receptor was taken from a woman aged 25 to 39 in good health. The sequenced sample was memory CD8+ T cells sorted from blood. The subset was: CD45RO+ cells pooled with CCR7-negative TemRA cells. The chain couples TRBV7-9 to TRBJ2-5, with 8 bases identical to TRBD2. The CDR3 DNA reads TGTGCCAGCAGCCCCCCGATGGTAGCGGGATGGGAGACCCAGTACTTC. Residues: CASSPPMVAGWETQYF.